Listed below are T cell receptor beta chains from one sample, sequenced in a study of blood T cell repertoires in COVID-19. Here immunoSEQ multiplex PCR was the method, and the copy in TCRdb shows in-frame clones only, minus some. The sample carries about 60,000 clones, over 80% recorded once. Sequencing input: peripheral blood. All receptors come from a young man with COVID-19, enrolled during active disease. The CDR3 runs from the conserved cysteine through the conserved F or W. D genes are given only for firm matches. Clone size is shown for a subset of rows, as once, few, many or a class of expanded clone.

J gene | clone size | D gene | V gene | CDR3 protein | CDR3 DNA
TRBJ1-2 | . | TRBD1 | TRBV19 | CASRHRRQGPDLGYTF | TGTGCCAGTAGGCATCGTAGACAGGGACCGGATCTTGGCTACACCTTC
TRBJ2-2 | . | TRBD1 | TRBV9 | CASSVEGADTGELFF | TGTGCCAGCAGCGTAGAGGGGGCGGACACCGGGGAGCTGTTTTTT
TRBJ1-2 | . | . | TRBV28 | CASRGDSYGYTF | TGTGCCAGCAGAGGGGACTCCTATGGCTACACCTTC
TRBJ1-2 | . | TRBD1 | TRBV2 | CASSESRGYGYTF | TGTGCCAGCAGTGAAAGCAGGGGGTATGGCTACACCTTC
TRBJ2-7 | . | TRBD2 | TRBV28 | CASSQTSGAYEQYF | TGTGCCAGCAGCCAAACTAGCGGGGCCTACGAGCAGTACTTC
TRBJ2-2 | . | . | TRBV7-7 | CASSLIGMNGAGELFF | TGTGCTAGCAGCTTAATAGGGATGAACGGGGCCGGGGAGCTGTTTTTT
TRBJ2-5 | . | . | TRBV7-9 | CASSLQETQYF | TGTGCCAGCAGCCTCCAGGAGACCCAGTACTTC
TRBJ1-2 | . | . | TRBV30 | CAWDLGGVYYGYTF | TGTGCCTGGGACCTAGGCGGGGTTTACTATGGCTACACCTTC
TRBJ2-1 | few | . | TRBV27 | CASSFSYSGVGGPPTEQFF | TGTGCCAGCAGTTTTAGCTACTCAGGGGTGGGAGGGCCACCCACGGAGCAGTTCTTC
TRBJ2-7 | . | TRBD2 | TRBV28 | CASSGGLAGGYEQYF | TGTGCCAGCAGTGGGGGACTAGCGGGAGGCTACGAGCAGTACTTC
TRBJ1-2 | . | . | TRBV9 | CASSTSGRGDNGYTF | TGTGCCAGCAGCACCTCGGGGAGGGGAGATAATGGCTACACCTTC
TRBJ2-7 | few | . | TRBV6-2/TRBV6-3 | CASSYQEGPDEQYF | TGTGCCAGCAGTTACCAGGAGGGCCCGGACGAGCAGTACTTC
TRBJ1-1 | few | . | TRBV28 | CASSYRSSTMNTEAFF | TGTGCCAGCAGTTACAGGAGCTCTACCATGAACACTGAAGCTTTCTTT
TRBJ1-4 | few | . | TRBV24-1 | CATTGSTADEKLFF | TGTGCCACTACAGGGTCCACGGCGGATGAAAAACTGTTTTTT
TRBJ2-5 | . | . | TRBV11-3 | CASSLGQGRQETQYF | TGTGCCAGCAGCTTAGGCCAGGGGCGACAAGAGACCCAGTACTTC
TRBJ2-1 | once | TRBD2 | TRBV19 | CATGGTSGYNEQFF | TGTGCCACCGGAGGGACTAGCGGTTACAATGAGCAGTTCTTC
TRBJ2-1 | . | TRBD2 | TRBV9 | CASSAGGTYNEQFF | TGTGCCAGCAGCGCGGGAGGCACCTACAATGAGCAGTTCTTC
TRBJ1-3 | . | . | TRBV7-2 | CASSLDRSGNTIYF | TGTGCCAGCAGCCTGGACAGATCTGGAAACACCATATATTTT
TRBJ2-5 | . | TRBD2 | TRBV27 | CASNQAGVFETQYF | TGTGCCAGCAATCAAGCGGGAGTTTTCGAGACCCAGTACTTC
TRBJ2-5 | . | . | TRBV28 | CASCFGTEETQYF | TGTGCCAGCTGTTTTGGTACCGAGGAGACCCAGTACTTC
TRBJ2-1 | . | TRBD2 | TRBV9 | CASSPQTSGRYEQFF | TGTGCCAGCAGCCCACAGACTAGCGGGAGATATGAGCAGTTCTTC
TRBJ1-1 | . | . | TRBV4-1 | CASSLRNSGLGNTEAFF | TGCGCCAGCAGCCTACGAAATTCCGGGTTGGGGAACACTGAAGCTTTCTTT